A single sample is the source of the 16 T cell receptor beta chains below, sequenced in a study of tumor and adjacent non-tumor tissue in lung cancer. The template was RNA from unsorted bulk tissue. Three rounds of nested PCR, following a modified ARM-PCR protocol, produced the TCRbeta library. TCRdb called the multiplex PCR reads again in MiXCR, with one record for every CDR3 protein. This table has just over 200,000 distinct CDR3 sequences, 71% appearing once. The sample comprised lung tumor tissue. The receptors were gathered from a man aged 60-69 years with non-small cell lung cancer.

As regards this clonotype: The junction differs from germline at one of its ends, possibly a read error. The chain couples TRBV4-1 to TRBJ2-3, with a tentative D call TRBD1 (6 bases). The germline gives CDR1 MGHRA, CDR2 YSYEKL. The CDR3 covers 16 residues. The CDR3 region is CAISQGRQAGGDTEYF. CDR3 DNA: TGCGCCATCAGCCAAGGCCGACAGGCCGGAGGAGATACGGAGTATTTT.

This clonotype has at least ten counts. The chain links TRBV20-1 to TRBJ2-7; tentatively, D is TRBD2 (5 bases). V was cut by 6 bases and J by 2 bases, with 8 bases left in between. The CDR3 spans 11 residues. Germline CDR1 DFQATT, CDR2 SNEGSKA (reference sequence). The CDR3 sequence: CSARGTYEQYF. Written as DNA, the CDR3 is TGCAGTGCGCGAGGGACCTACGAGCAGTACTTC.

A remark on this clonotype: Being one base from a much bigger clone, this may be a read error. The chain joins TRBV20-1 to TRBJ1-1; D not certain. The germline V and J ends were trimmed by 6 bases and 3 bases, with 17 bases remaining between them. The CDR3 spans 14 residues. Germline-derived CDR1 and CDR2 are DFQATT and SNEGSKA (reference sequence). CDR3 nucleotide sequence: TGCAGTGCCCCGCGACCAGAGTCAGACACTGAAGCTTTCTTT. This encodes CSAPRPESDTEAFF.

The V gene is TRBV20-1, the J gene TRBJ2-2; unclear D gene. The germline gives CDR1 DFQATT, CDR2 SNEGSKA (reference sequence). This CDR3 spans 15 amino acids. Trimming stripped 6 bases from V and 4 bases from J, with 18 bases between. The CDR3 region is CSARPPLLSTGELFF. DNA of the CDR3: TGCAGTGCCCGCCCCCCACTACTCAGCACCGGGGAGCTGTTTTTT.

Concerning this clonotype itself: The junction and the germline gene differ at one end; a read error may be behind it. The rearrangement links TRBV12-3 or TRBV12-4 to TRBJ2-5; 7 nucleotides agree with TRBD1. This CDR3 comprises 15 residues. The chain's CDR3 is CASSASEGASRTHYF. The CDR3, as DNA: TGCGCCAGCAGTGCCTCTGAGGGGGCCTCTAGGACCCACTACTTC.

This clonotype was counted ten times or more. This chain uses TRBV11-3 with TRBJ1-6; D is unclear. The CDR3 is made up of 15 amino acids. Germline V gives CDR1 SGHNT, CDR2 YENEEA. The V and J ends lost 1 base and 6 bases respectively, with 10 bases between them. The CDR3: CASSLGAYGNSPLHF. As DNA, the CDR3 is TGTGCCAGCAGCTTAGGGGCCTATGGTAATTCACCCCTCCACTTT. The full variable domain, in which reference TRBV11-3 and TRBJ1-6 provide the parts outside the CDR3, is EAGVVQSPRYKIIEKKQPVAFWCNPISGHNTLYWYLQNLGQGPELLIRYENEEAVDDSQLPKDRFSAERLKGVDSTLKIQPAELGDSAVYLCASSLGAYGNSPLHFGNGTRLTVT.

There are a few counts of this clonotype. The V and J genes are TRBV10-3 and TRBJ2-1, with 12 bases aligning to TRBD2. The germline CDR1 and CDR2 sequences are ENHRY and SYGVKD. The junction had 9 bases not matched to a gene; V was cut back by 6 bases and J by 9 bases. This CDR3 is built from 15 residues. CDR3 sequence: CAISFGTSGQGEQFF. CDR3 DNA: TGTGCCATCAGCTTCGGGACTAGCGGGCAGGGTGAGCAGTTCTTC.

This clonotype has a handful of counts. Compared with germline, one end of the junction differs, possibly owing to a read error. This chain joins TRBV6-2 or TRBV6-3 and TRBJ2-1; 13 bases are a match to TRBD2. The length of the CDR3 is 16 residues. Germline V gene lookup returns CDR1 MNHEY and CDR2 SVGEGT. CDR3 sequence reads: CASRRGTSGTYDEQFF. DNA of the CDR3: TGTGCTAGCAGACGAGGGACTAGCGGGACCTACGATGAGCAGTTCTTC.

Concerning this clonotype: It may be a read error: a sequence one base away is much more abundant. J is TRBJ2-5 and V is TRBV20-1; D gene ambiguous. This CDR3 is 14 amino acids long. Germline loops: CDR1 DFQATT, CDR2 SNEGSKA (reference sequence). CDR3: CNARARGHVETQYF. The CDR3 region has the DNA TGCAATGCTAGAGCCCGAGGCCACGTAGAGACCCAGTACTTC.

The rearrangement joins TRBV10-2 to TRBJ2-3; D possibly corresponds to TRBD2 (7 bases). V lost 8 bases and J lost 2, with 26 bases in between. This CDR3 region has 18 residues. Germline V gene data show CDR1 as WSHSY and CDR2 as SAAADI. Written as DNA, the CDR3 is TGCGCCAGCGCTAGCGGTGGGGGGGGCGAGACTTTCACAGATACGCAGTATTTT. This sequence encodes CASASGGGGETFTDTQYF.

This clonotype was observed many times. The chain couples TRBV11-3 to TRBJ1-1, with D possibly matching TRBD1 (5 bases). Germline CDR1 SGHNT, CDR2 YENEEA. V shed 5 bases and J shed 6 bases, with 16 bases lying between them. CDR3 size: 14 residues. CDR3 in DNA: TGTGCCAGCAGCCCGGGACTAACAGCACCTGAAGCTTTCTTT. Translated, it gives CASSPGLTAPEAFF.

The chain carries TRBV20-1 and TRBJ1-6; D may be TRBD1 (6 bases). V shed 4 bases and J shed 0 bases, with 22 bases lying between them. Germline V CDR1 and CDR2: DFQATT, SNEGSKA (reference sequence). There are 19 residues in the CDR3. The CDR3 protein is CSAKAVGDIQSSYNSPLHF. The CDR3 region has the DNA TGCAGTGCTAAAGCTGTCGGGGACATCCAGAGCTCCTATAATTCACCCCTCCACTTT.

The chain is built from TRBV10-3 and TRBJ2-7; 12 bases agree with TRBD1. CDR3 size: 14 residues. After removal of 9 bases from V and 5 bases from J, the junction contained 8 bases not matched to a gene. In germline, CDR1 is ENHRY, CDR2 SYGVKD. CDR3 residues: CAITGTGGMDEQYF. The CDR3 bases are TGTGCCATAACCGGGACAGGGGGCATGGACGAGCAGTACTTC.

A remark on this clonotype: The junction and the germline gene differ at one end; a read error may be behind it. The genes are TRBV11-1 and TRBJ2-1, with TRBD2 matching over 14 bases. The CDR3 runs 16 residues. CDR1 SGHAT and CDR2 FQDESV come from the germline V gene (reference sequence). The CDR3 nucleotides read TGTGCCAGCAGCGAGACTAGCGGGAGGGCTGGCAATGAGCTGTTCTTC. Its protein is CASSETSGRAGNELFF.

The chain combines TRBV5-6 with TRBJ2-7, with 7 positions matching TRBD2. Germline V lookup: CDR1 SGHDT, CDR2 YYEEEE. The CDR3 runs 15 residues. J was trimmed by 4 bases and V by 4 bases; bases with no gene match: 11. CDR3 nucleotides: TGTGCCAGCAGCCCGGGGGGTATGATTGTTTACGAGCAGTACTTC. It encodes CASSPGGMIVYEQYF.

As concerns this clonotype: Just one base apart from a much larger clone, this may be a read error. The chain carries TRBV6-6 and TRBJ2-7, with 7 bases fitting TRBD1. The V and J ends lost 2 bases and 1 base, in that order; junction bases with no gene match: 8. CDR3 length: 16 amino acids. Germline V gives CDR1 MNHNY, CDR2 SVGAGI (reference sequence). In DNA, the CDR3 is TGTGCCAGCAGTTACCGTCCGGGACAGCCGTCCTACGAGCAGTACTTC. As protein: CASSYRPGQPSYEQYF.